The 20 T cell receptor beta chains below were found in one sample sequenced in a study of T cell responses to AZD1222 COVID-19 vaccine. TCRdb keeps only in-frame clones here, not all; method: immunoSEQ multiplex PCR. The sample lists approximately 84,000 clones; 89% were seen once. The input for sequencing was peripheral blood, taken on day 0 of AZD1222 vaccination. The receptors were sampled from an adult in good health.

CDR3 sequence reads: CASSPGTGVLNNSPLHF. The CDR3, as DNA: TGTGCCAGCAGCCCCGGGACAGGGGTCTTAAATAATTCACCCCTCCACTTT. This rearrangement joins TRBV2 to TRBJ1-6, with 10 bases that match TRBD1. Germline V gives CDR1 SNHLY, CDR2 FYNNEI. With V trimmed by 6 bases and J by 5 bases, 10 bases remained unmatched. The CDR3 totals 17 residues.

Points on this clone: The junction does not match germline at one end; this may be a read error. The rearrangement links TRBV7-9 to TRBJ1-5, with a possible D match to TRBD1 (5 bases). Germline V gene lookup returns CDR1 SEHNR and CDR2 FQNEAQ (reference sequence). The CDR3 loop spans 13 amino acids. The CDR3 DNA is TGTGCCAGCAGCCCGGTCCTCCCAGGGACCCCATCTTTT. Protein sequence: CASSPVLPGTPSF.

The chain combines TRBV14 with TRBJ2-2, with D tentatively TRBD2 (6 bases). Trimming pared 1 base from V and 6 bases from J, leaving 15 bases between. The V gene's germline CDR1 is SGHDN and CDR2 FVKESK. The CDR3 totals 16 residues. The CDR3 protein is CASSQVAGGPAGELFF. The CDR3 DNA is TGTGCCAGCAGCCAAGTCGCCGGAGGGCCCGCCGGGGAGCTGTTTTTT.

The chain employs TRBV5-5 and TRBJ2-7; 7 nucleotides agree with TRBD1. The CDR3 length is 18 residues. Trimming at V came to 2 bases and at J to 2 bases, leaving 16 bases not matched to a gene. Per the germline V gene, CDR1 is SGHKS and CDR2 is YYEKEE (reference sequence). The CDR3 DNA follows: TGTGCCAGCAGCTTCCCCCCCCAAGGGGGCCTCGCGACCTACGAGCAGTACTTC. It is translated as CASSFPPQGGLATYEQYF.

The chain uses TRBV28 and TRBJ1-6, with no clear D. Germline CDR1 MDHEN, CDR2 SYDVKM. The V end was cut by 2 bases, the J end by 7 bases, with 18 bases between. CDR3 length: 17 amino acids. The CDR3 nucleotides are TGTGCCAGCAGTTTAGTTTGGTCGGCAGACTCCAATTCACCCCTCCACTTT. It codes for CASSLVWSADSNSPLHF.

The chain links TRBV5-1 to TRBJ1-1; no clear D gene. Germline-derived CDR1 and CDR2 are SGHRS and YFSETQ. The CDR3 covers 15 residues. Trimming took off 4 bases at V and 1 base at J, with 14 bases between the two ends. DNA of the CDR3: TGCGCCAGCAGCCTGCGCTCCAGTGCGAACACTGAAGCTTTCTTT. It specifies CASSLRSSANTEAFF. Using reference TRBV5-1 and TRBJ1-1 for the parts outside the CDR3, the full variable domain is KAGVTQTPRYLIKTRGQQVTLSCSPISGHRSVSWYQQTPGQGLQFLFEYFSETQRNKGNFPGRFSGRQFSNSRSEMNVSTLELGDSALYLCASSLRSSANTEAFFGQGTRLTVV.

The chain links TRBV19 to TRBJ1-1; D gene unclear. Germline-derived CDR1 and CDR2 are LNHDA and SQIVND (reference sequence). V dropped 6 bases and J dropped 2 bases, with 13 bases sitting between them. This CDR3 is built from 14 residues. The CDR3 coding sequence is TGTGCCAGTAGCCCTGGGCGATTCAACACTGAAGCTTTCTTT. This gives the protein CASSPGRFNTEAFF.

The chain carries TRBV30 and TRBJ2-1; D not resolved. Germline V gene lookup returns CDR1 GTSNPN and CDR2 SVGIG (reference sequence). With 0 bases removed from V and 7 bases from J, the gap between germline ends came to 13 bases. The CDR3 has 14 amino acids. CDR3 region: CAWSVVDAGNEQFF. The CDR3 DNA follows: TGTGCCTGGAGTGTCGTCGACGCCGGAAATGAGCAGTTCTTC.

The chain uses TRBV11-2 and TRBJ2-2; D ambiguous. The CDR3 is 14 amino acids. Per the germline V gene, CDR1 is SGHAT and CDR2 is FQNNGV. Deletions cut 1 base from V and 5 bases from J, with 8 bases between. The CDR3 DNA sequence: TGTGCCAGCAGCTTAGCCCAGTCGACCGGGGAGCTGTTTTTT. Residues: CASSLAQSTGELFF.

This clone was seen once. The DNA for the CDR3 is TGTGCCAGCACAAGACAGGGTCTGTCTGGAAACACCATATATTTT. Translating gives CASTRQGLSGNTIYF. The J gene is TRBJ1-3, the V gene TRBV6-6; TRBD1 matches 7 bases. The length of the CDR3 is 15 residues. V was clipped by 7 bases and J by 1 base; unmatched bases: 7. Germline lookup yields CDR1 MNHNY and CDR2 SVGAGI (reference sequence).

This clone was detected once. The chain carries TRBV2 and TRBJ2-2; tentative D call: TRBD1 (6 bases). Looked up from germline, CDR1 is SNHLY and CDR2 is FYNNEI. This CDR3 spans 14 amino acids. Deletions cut 4 bases from V and 3 bases from J, with 9 bases between. In nucleotides, the CDR3 is TGTGCCAGCAGTGTCAGGGGATACACCGGGGAGCTGTTTTTT. This encodes CASSVRGYTGELFF.

This sequence joins TRBV6-5 and TRBJ1-1; 8 bases match TRBD1. The CDR3 loop spans 13 amino acids. The V gene end was trimmed by 6 bases and the J gene end by 4 bases; junction bases not matched to a gene: 4. Germline V gene sequence: CDR1 MNHEY, CDR2 SVGAGI. The CDR3 here is CASRVTGGTEAFF. CDR3 DNA sequence: TGTGCCAGCAGGGTAACAGGGGGCACTGAAGCTTTCTTT.

The chain joins TRBV5-4 to TRBJ1-6; D uncertain. Germline V lookup: CDR1 SGHNT, CDR2 YYREEE (reference sequence). Trimming removed 3 bases from V and 0 bases from J, with 16 bases in between. The CDR3 totals 18 residues. CDR3 region: CASSSQASQSSYNSPLHF. The CDR3 nucleotides read TGTGCCAGCAGCTCGCAGGCATCCCAGAGCTCCTATAATTCACCCCTCCACTTT.

In this sample, this clone turned up once. This chain links TRBV27 with TRBJ1-4; 9 positions agree with TRBD1. Germline V lookup: CDR1 MNHEY, CDR2 SMNVEV (reference sequence). The CDR3 has 18 residues. V dropped 6 bases and J dropped 8; count of bases not matched to a gene: 19. The CDR3 DNA reads TGTGCCAGCAGGCCGGAGGGGACAGGGCGTTTAAAGCAGGAAAAACTGTTTTTT. It translates to CASRPEGTGRLKQEKLFF.

CDR3 loop: CASSQGLMDTQYF. CDR3 in DNA: TGTGCCAGCAGCCAGGGACTGATGGATACGCAGTATTTT. The V gene is TRBV11-2, the J gene TRBJ2-3; D is perhaps TRBD2 (6 bases). The V and J ends lost 5 bases and 6 bases respectively, with 12 bases between them. Germline-derived CDR1 and CDR2 are SGHAT and FQNNGV. The CDR3 is 13 amino acids.

V gene TRBV5-6 combines with J gene TRBJ2-3; TRBD2 agrees at 10 bases. The length of the CDR3 is 15 residues. Germline CDR1 SGHDT, CDR2 YYEEEE. J was trimmed by 6 bases and V by 0 bases; bases with no gene match: 4. Written as DNA, the CDR3 is TGTGCCAGCAGCTTGGGTCTAGCGGGAGACGATACGCAGTATTTT. This sequence encodes CASSLGLAGDDTQYF. The full variable domain, with the rest looked up from reference TRBV5-6 and TRBJ2-3, is DAGVTQSPTHLIKTRGQQVTLRCSPKSGHDTVSWYQQALGQGPQFIFQYYEEEERQRGNFPDRFSGHQFPNYSSELNVNALLLGDSALYLCASSLGLAGDDTQYFGPGTRLTVL.

V and J are TRBV18 and TRBJ1-3; D might be TRBD1 (5 bases). The V end was cut by 2 bases, the J end by 4 bases, with 15 bases between. The CDR3 is 16 amino acids. The germline V gene has CDR1 KGHSH and CDR2 LQKENI. The CDR3 DNA sequence: TGTGCCAGCTCACCAAGCATGACCGGGGACGGAAACACCATATATTTT. It yields the protein CASSPSMTGDGNTIYF.

The chain uses TRBV30 and TRBJ1-2, with D unclear. V gave up 0 bases and J gave up 8 bases, with 7 bases separating them. Germline loops: CDR1 GTSNPN, CDR2 SVGIG (reference sequence). The CDR3 contains 11 residues. CDR3 nucleotide sequence: TGTGCCTGGAGTGTAACGGGGGGCTACACCTTC. This gives the protein CAWSVTGGYTF.

V and J are TRBV3-1 (or the pseudogene TRBV3-2) and TRBJ2-7; no clear D gene. The CDR3 totals 14 residues. Trimming stripped 3 bases from V and 0 bases from J, with 9 bases between. Per the germline V gene, CDR1 is LGHDT and CDR2 is YNNKEL (reference sequence). Here the CDR3 reads CASSHRESSYEQYF. CDR3 nucleotide sequence: TGTGCCAGCAGCCACAGAGAAAGCTCCTACGAGCAGTACTTC.

The chain is built from TRBV7-8 and TRBJ2-7; the D gene is possibly TRBD2 (6 bases). The CDR3 contains 15 residues. With 3 bases removed from V and 3 bases from J, the gap between germline ends came to 15 bases. Germline V CDR1 and CDR2: SGHVS, FQNEAQ. CDR3 sequence reads: CASSLGPGRSYEQYF. In DNA, the CDR3 is TGTGCCAGCAGCTTGGGCCCCGGGAGAAGCTACGAGCAGTACTTC.